One sample yielded the 29 T cell receptor beta chains listed below, sequenced in a study of blood T cells in healthy people across ages. A J-beta primer mix and a sample-barcoded 5' primer were used in a second PCR of roughly 7 to 12 cycles. TCRdb used MiXCR to reprocess the 5' RACE reads, holding one entry per CDR3 protein. The sample includes roughly 1,500,000 distinct CDR3 sequences, around 35% of them seen just once. Sequencing was carried out using blood. Receptors originate from a woman in her thirties in good health.

The chain joins TRBV14 to TRBJ1-2; D not resolved. This CDR3 contains 12 residues. V was shortened by 2 bases and J by 4 bases, with 5 bases between the two germline ends. Looked up from germline, CDR1 is SGHDN and CDR2 is FVKESK. DNA of the CDR3: TGTGCCAGCAGCCAACCTCCCTATGGCTACACCTTC. It codes for CASSQPPYGYTF.

This clonotype was seen many times. The V gene is TRBV3-1, the J gene TRBJ2-1, with 10 bases matching TRBD1. Germline CDR1 reads LGHDT; CDR2 reads YNNKEL (reference sequence). CDR3 length: 14 amino acids. V gave up 8 bases and J gave up 1 base; unmatched junction bases: 2. CDR3 nucleotide sequence: TGTGCCAGCCGGGGACAGGGGTCCTACAATGAGCAGTTCTTC. Protein sequence: CASRGQGSYNEQFF.

The V gene is TRBV27, the J gene TRBJ1-2; the match to TRBD1 covers 10 bases. The junction had 9 bases not matched to a gene; V was cut back by 5 bases and J by 6 bases. The germline gives CDR1 MNHEY, CDR2 SMNVEV (reference sequence). The CDR3 loop spans 15 amino acids. CDR3 sequence: CASSPIGQGEDGYTF. CDR3 coding DNA: TGTGCCAGCAGTCCGATAGGACAGGGGGAAGATGGCTACACCTTC.

The rearrangement links TRBV6-1 to TRBJ2-1; TRBD2 aligns across 8 bases. V trimming: 5 bases; J trimming: 10 bases; junction bases outside the gene matches: 22. This CDR3 is built from 18 residues. CDR1 MNHNS and CDR2 SASEGT come from the germline V gene. CDR3 region: CASSLGGQSGGRLGEQFF. As DNA, the CDR3 is TGTGCCAGCAGTCTTGGAGGACAGAGCGGGGGCCGACTGGGGGAGCAGTTCTTC.

In this sample, this clonotype turned up a few times. The chain couples TRBV5-1 to TRBJ1-5; D gene unclear. V was pared by 3 bases and J by 9 bases, with 10 bases between. The CDR3 sequence is 12 residues long. Germline CDR1 and CDR2: SGHRS and YFSETQ. The CDR3 nucleotides are TGCGCCAGCAGCTCCCCCGGCGGGCCCCAGCATTTT. Translated: CASSSPGGPQHF.

This clonotype has only a few counts. The chain is built from TRBV27 and TRBJ1-5, with D perhaps matching TRBD1 (6 bases). The CDR3 is 16 amino acids. V was cut by 3 bases and J by 2 bases, with 14 bases left in between. CDR1 and CDR2 (germline): MNHEY, SMNVEV (reference sequence). Here the CDR3 reads CASSFTGYVGNQPQHF. As DNA, the CDR3 is TGTGCCAGCAGTTTTACAGGGTATGTAGGCAATCAGCCCCAGCATTTT.

The rearrangement uses TRBV20-1 and TRBJ1-5, with D uncertain. Trimming removed 4 bases from V and 1 base from J, with 11 bases in between. CDR3 length equals 14 residues. CDR1 and CDR2 (germline): DFQATT, SNEGSKA (reference sequence). The CDR3 DNA follows: TGCAGTGCTAACCTCGCGGAGAGCAATCAGCCCCAGCATTTT. It is translated as CSANLAESNQPQHF.

This rearrangement joins TRBV15 to TRBJ2-1; possible D gene TRBD1, 5 bases. The germline V gene has CDR1 LNHNV and CDR2 YYDKDF (reference sequence). Trimming pared 0 bases from V and 0 bases from J, leaving 9 bases between. CDR3 size: 16 residues. CDR3 bases: TGTGCCACCAGCAGAGATGGGGCAGCCTCCTACAATGAGCAGTTCTTC. This sequence encodes CATSRDGAASYNEQFF.

To note about this clonotype: The junction departs from the called germline gene at one end, perhaps through a read error. This chain connects TRBV20-1 to TRBJ2-1; 11 positions match TRBD2. CDR1 DFQATT and CDR2 SNEGSKA come from the germline V gene (reference sequence). CDR3 size: 15 residues. DNA for the CDR3: TGCAGTGCCCCCGGGGTAGCGGGGGGGCGGAATGTGCAGTTCTTC. Translated: CSAPGVAGGRNVQFF.

Notes on this clonotype: A read error may account for a junction end that differs from germline. The gene calls are TRBV7-2 and TRBJ2-1, with D perhaps TRBD1 (6 bases). The CDR3 is 16 amino acids. From germline, CDR1 is SGHTA and CDR2 FQGNSA. The chain's CDR3 is CASSLANGLGGNKQFF. The DNA of the CDR3 is TGTGCCAGCAGCTTAGCGAACGGACTTGGGGGCAATAAGCAGTTCTTC.

Remarks on this clonotype: A clone one base away is much larger, so this may be a read error. The V call is TRBV7-2, the J call TRBJ2-7; D is unclear. V was cut by 5 bases and J by 2 bases, with 13 bases left in between. CDR3 size: 14 residues. Germline-derived CDR1 and CDR2 are SGHTA and FQGNSA. The CDR3 sequence: CASSPDGPPYEQYF. The CDR3 DNA reads TGTGCCAGCAGCCCCGATGGACCCCCCTACGAGCAGTACTTC.

The V call is TRBV29-1, the J call TRBJ2-1, with 15 positions matching TRBD2. Per the germline V gene, CDR1 is SQVTM and CDR2 is ANQGSEA. The CDR3 is made up of 18 amino acids. V was pared by 6 bases and J by 2 bases, with 11 bases of the junction left unmatched. CDR3 residues: CSVAGLAGGPRAYNEQFF. The DNA for the CDR3 is TGCAGCGTCGCCGGACTAGCGGGGGGGCCTAGGGCCTACAATGAGCAGTTCTTC.

The V gene is TRBV11-1, the J gene TRBJ2-5; 8 positions match TRBD2. This CDR3 is 14 amino acids long. Germline V gives CDR1 SGHAT, CDR2 FQDESV (reference sequence). Trimming at V came to 3 bases and at J to 1 base, leaving 1 base not matched to a gene. The CDR3 region has the DNA TGTGCCAGCAGCTTTGGACTAGCCCAAGAGACCCAGTACTTC. This gives the protein CASSFGLAQETQYF.

This clonotype occurred a few times. The chain combines TRBV3-1 with TRBJ1-4; D perhaps matches TRBD1 (5 bases). The germline CDR1 and CDR2 sequences are LGHDT and YNNKEL (reference sequence). Trimming took off 3 bases at V and 7 bases at J, with 12 bases between the two ends. CDR3 length equals 14 residues. The CDR3 is CASSHSWGGEKLFF. In nucleotides, the CDR3 is TGTGCCAGCAGCCATTCCTGGGGCGGTGAAAAACTGTTTTTT.

V usage is TRBV18 and J usage is TRBJ2-7; 10 bases line up with TRBD1. Germline V gene sequence: CDR1 KGHSH, CDR2 LQKENI. Trimming cost V 6 bases and J 5 bases; bases outside gene matches: 10. This CDR3 is 15 amino acids long. The CDR3 DNA follows: TGTGCCAGCTCCGAAAGACAGGGGGCGTTCAACGAGCAGTACTTC. It yields the protein CASSERQGAFNEQYF.

A remark on this clonotype: A read error is possible here, since a much larger clone lies one base away. The rearrangement links TRBV4-1 to TRBJ2-5, with D perhaps matching TRBD1 (5 bases). The CDR3 sequence is 14 residues long. Between the trimmed V and J ends, which lost 5 bases and 13 bases, there was a span of 23 bases. Germline loops: CDR1 MGHRA, CDR2 YSYEKL. In DNA form, the CDR3 reads TGCGCCAGCAGCTCAGGGTTCCAGACCTACGAGCGGTACTTC. This codes for CASSSGFQTYERYF.

The chain is built from TRBV7-8 and TRBJ1-1, with D uncertain. The V and J ends lost 1 base and 0 bases respectively, with 6 bases between them. Per the germline V gene, CDR1 is SGHVS and CDR2 is FQNEAQ. This CDR3 is built from 14 residues. This chain's CDR3 is CASSLVIMNTEAFF. CDR3 sequence (DNA): TGTGCCAGCAGCTTAGTGATTATGAACACTGAAGCTTTCTTT.

The genes are TRBV20-1 and TRBJ1-5; no reliable D call. Trimming shortened V by 1 base and J by 4 bases, and 8 bases separated the two germline ends. This CDR3 is built from 13 residues. Germline CDR1 reads DFQATT; CDR2 reads SNEGSKA (reference sequence). As DNA, the CDR3 is TGCAGTGCTAGAGGGGCAGCGAATCAGCCCCAGCATTTT. Encoded protein: CSARGAANQPQHF.

This chain joins TRBV20-1 and TRBJ2-7; D unclear. The V end lost 1 base, the J end lost 0 bases, and 13 bases lay between the germline ends. This CDR3 has 15 residues. Germline CDR1 reads DFQATT; CDR2 reads SNEGSKA (reference sequence). This CDR3 reads CSARAGPRSSYEQYF. CDR3 coding DNA: TGCAGTGCTAGAGCCGGGCCGAGAAGCTCCTACGAGCAGTACTTC.

A few counts support this clonotype. The genes are TRBV7-3 and TRBJ2-1, with 7 positions matching TRBD2. The ends lost 5 bases at V and 6 bases at J; junction bases unmatched: 10. The length of the CDR3 is 15 residues. Per the germline V gene, CDR1 is SGHTA and CDR2 is FQGTGA. The CDR3 DNA sequence: TGTGCCAGCAGCATCAGCGGGGCTGTGGGCAATGAGCAGTTCTTC. It translates to CASSISGAVGNEQFF.

The V and J genes are TRBV6-4 and TRBJ2-7; the D is unclear. Looked up from germline, CDR1 is MRHNA and CDR2 is SNTAGT. Trimming left V 8 bases short and J 3 bases short, with 11 bases between. The CDR3 is 12 residues long. The CDR3 sequence: CASPYHGYEQYF. In DNA form, the CDR3 reads TGTGCCAGCCCCTACCACGGCTACGAGCAGTACTTC.

Only one count was recorded for this clonotype. V usage is TRBV3-1 and J usage is TRBJ2-3; D remains ambiguous. CDR1 and CDR2 (germline): LGHDT, YNNKEL (reference sequence). The CDR3 consists of 16 residues. V was trimmed by 2 bases and J by 0 bases, leaving 12 bases between them. The CDR3 DNA reads as TGTGCCAGCAGCCAACAATGGGGAATCAGCACAGATACGCAGTATTTT. Residues: CASSQQWGISTDTQYF.

On this clonotype itself: Germline and junction disagree at one end, which may indicate a read error. V usage is TRBV20-1 and J usage is TRBJ1-2; D not certain. This CDR3 spans 14 amino acids. Germline V CDR1 and CDR2: DFQATT, SNEGSKA (reference sequence). CDR3 sequence reads: CSARLRRDNYDYTF. Here the CDR3 DNA reads TGCAGTGCTAGATTAAGGAGGGATAACTATGACTACACCTTC.

The chain is built from TRBV6-5 and TRBJ1-4; D may be TRBD1 (5 bases). Germline CDR1 and CDR2: MNHEY and SVGAGI. V lost 2 bases and J 5 bases, leaving 18 bases between the germline ends. CDR3 length: 17 residues. CDR3 nucleotides: TGTGCCAGCAGTTACCGCCACGACAACCGGGGCAATGAAAAACTGTTTTTT. It specifies CASSYRHDNRGNEKLFF.

The J gene is TRBJ1-6, the V gene TRBV27, with 11 nucleotides matching TRBD1. The ends lost 2 bases at V and 13 bases at J; junction bases unmatched: 4. Germline V CDR1 and CDR2: MNHEY, SMNVEV (reference sequence). The CDR3 covers 14 residues. CDR3 sequence reads: CASSLGQGAHPLHF. The CDR3 nucleotides are TGTGCCAGCAGTTTAGGACAGGGGGCCCACCCCCTCCACTTT.

The V and J genes are TRBV6-2 or TRBV6-3 and TRBJ2-3; TRBD2 agrees at 15 bases. The junction had 10 bases not matched to a gene; V was cut back by 2 bases and J by 4 bases. CDR3 size: 19 residues. CDR1 MNHEY and CDR2 SVGEGT come from the germline V gene. CDR3 in amino acids: CASSYPFGLAGGPADTQYF. Written as DNA, the CDR3 is TGTGCCAGCAGTTACCCCTTCGGACTAGCGGGAGGGCCGGCAGATACGCAGTATTTT.

This chain links TRBV10-2 with TRBJ1-5, with D hard to call. This CDR3 region has 14 residues. Looked up from germline, CDR1 is WSHSY and CDR2 is SAAADI. Trimming stripped 5 bases from V and 6 bases from J, with 14 bases between. The CDR3 DNA sequence: TGCGCCAGCAGTTCCAGCTCTTGGGGTCAGCCCCAGCATTTT. This codes for CASSSSSWGQPQHF.

In its sample, this clonotype was seen a few times. For the CDR3, the DNA is TGTGCCAGCAGTGAATCCCCAGGGGAGGCGCATCAGCCCCAGCATTTT. It yields the protein CASSESPGEAHQPQHF. The chain couples TRBV6-1 to TRBJ1-5, with a weak D call TRBD1 (6 bases). This CDR3 is 16 amino acids long. Germline lookup yields CDR1 MNHNS and CDR2 SASEGT. V was clipped by 2 bases and J by 5 bases, with 16 bases between them.

As regards this clonotype: This may come from a read error, since a much larger clone is one base off. The chain employs TRBV29-1 and TRBJ2-7; D is possibly TRBD2 (5 bases). The V and J ends lost 8 bases and 3 bases respectively, with 14 bases between them. The germline V gene has CDR1 SQVTM and CDR2 ANQGSEA. This CDR3 has 12 residues. Here the CDR3 DNA reads TGCAGCATTAGTGCGGGCAGCTACGAGCAGTACTTC. This sequence encodes CSISAGSYEQYF.